The source of this T cell receptor beta chain is a study of T cell repertoires in cytomegalovirus infection. Study information: Public TCR beta signatures provided an indication of both CMV infection and a matching HLA type.

Losses at the gene ends were 6 bases for V and 10 bases for J; bases not matched to a gene: 5. Germline loops: CDR1 SGHVT, CDR2 SQSDAQ. This CDR3 spans 13 amino acids. MiXCR was run by TCRdb on the reads, yielding one entry per CDR3 protein. The profile shows around 490,000 distinct CDR3 sequences, 26% of them singletons. Specimen: PBMCs. The chain employs TRBV7-4 and TRBJ2-1, with 11 bases that match TRBD2. The sequence came from a human donor in good health (CMV status not recorded). Some clones in this sample may be carry-over from other donors' samples. The CDR3 nucleotides are TGTGCCAGCAGTCAACTAGCGGGAGACGAGCAGTTCTTC. As protein: CASSQLAGDEQFF.